Sequencing of this TCR beta chain was carried out in a study of blood T cell repertoires in COVID-19 (dated by TCRdb to the early 2020s). About the study as a whole: Collaborator samples came from the United States, Italy and Spain and covered acute and convalescent phases of COVID-19. The material from the prospective study consisted of cDNA or gDNA derived from T cells, B-cell-depleted T cells, or PBMCs. Subjects who had been exposed to COVID-19, were actively infected with it, or had recovered from it provided the deeply sampled blood TCRbeta repertoires that made up the dataset. A freely available public database, intended as a resource for researchers studying the immune response to SARS-CoV-2, is where the repertoires were released. The samples were drawn from the first 160 participants of the ongoing ImmuneRACE study and from some 1,300 subjects provided by 6 global collaborators. A de-identified subject ID, COVID-19 status, age in years and sex were almost always included in the sample metadata. Where HLA class I and class II types were available, the types were taken from metadata supplied by the sample provider, not from assay-based typing.

TCRbeta CDR3 regions were amplified from genomic DNA by means of the immunoSEQ Assay, a bias-controlled multiplex PCR. Concerning the study's data processing: The number of nucleated cells in each sample was estimated from the amplification of reference gene primers within the assay. Sequence reads were collapsed and filtered to measure the absolute abundance of every unique TCRbeta CDR3 rearrangement. For each sample, productive Simpson clonality was calculated as the square root of Simpson's diversity index over productive rearrangements. The clones in this table, taken by TCRdb from immuneACCESS, are in-frame only. Not every clone is retained; where verified, under half of the shortfall comes from an unresolved V gene, and the cause of the rest is unknown. The V and J calls and clone size are taken from that table; D and trimming were inferred from the DNA. For this sample the table gives a few hundred thousand clones, of which about 90% were detected only once. 5.5% to 7% of the sample rests with the top ten.

Participants in the prospective study were aged roughly 18 to 100 years, lived in 24 United States geographic areas, and enrolled through a virtual design. In the prospective study, participants were assigned to cohorts based on the clinical history participants reported in a screening survey and a study questionnaire. Recovered participants in ImmuneRACE Cohort 3 were defined by two consecutive negative NP/OP PCR tests, clearance by a healthcare professional, or resolution of symptoms. Mobile phlebotomists in the prospective study collected whole blood, serum and a nasopharyngeal or oropharyngeal swab from every participant. Over an approximately two-month period, participants in the prospective study had the option of providing additional blood draws and questionnaires. Before DNA extraction, prospective study blood samples were shipped either frozen or at room temperature. Details on this clone: What antigen it recognizes has not been identified. No clone much larger than this one lies a single base away; base qualities are absent.

The full study reports these points: How much clinical and demographic metadata was included differed by source and by participant, and the metadata was provided uncurated.

From a lookup of the germline V gene (reference sequence), CDR1 and CDR2 are LGHDT and YNNKEL. Taken from cysteine to phenylalanine, the CDR3 has 15 residues. The read is trimmed to its CDR3 DNA, 45 bases read in frame from base 1. The trim is 3 bases for V and 0 bases for J, with a gap of 9 bases between the germline ends. The source is a woman younger than 45 who had recovered from COVID-19. The chain is made from TRBV3-1 (or the pseudogene TRBV3-2) and TRBJ1-3; TRBD1 is a possible D gene, resting on 6 matching bases. Input material: PBMCs or T cells enriched from blood (not recorded which). At the DNA level, the sequence is TGTGCCAGCAGCCATCACAGGGCCTCTGGAAACACCATATATTTT. Translated, this is CASSHHRASGNTIYF.